This T cell receptor beta chain was captured in a study of tumor-infiltrating lymphocytes in primary liver carcinoma. For this clonotype: One end of the junction does not line up with germline, which may come from a read error.

The source material, 20-30 mg of unsorted bulk tissue, was used to co-extract RNA and DNA. cDNA specific to TCR beta was made from 500 to 650 ng of total RNA, with a constant-region primer employed for priming. It was through three nested multiplex PCR rounds of slightly modified ARM-PCR that TCR beta libraries arose. TRBV1-TRBV30 forward and Cbeta reverse primers drove the first two roughly 10-cycle rounds. TCRdb redid the calling of the multiplex PCR reads with MiXCR, one entry per CDR3 protein. The profile shows roughly 200,000 distinct CDR3 sequences, approximately 80% of them singletons. Looked up from germline, CDR1 is MNHNY and CDR2 is SVGAGI (reference sequence). The CDR3 is 18 amino acids.

The sample was tumor tissue from primary liver carcinoma. This TCR derives from a man in his forties with primary liver carcinoma and hepatitis B virus infection. The V call is TRBV6-6, the J call TRBJ2-2; perhaps TRBD2 as D (6 bases). The CDR3 DNA follows: TGCGCCAGCAGTATGTTCGGGACTGGCGGGGCGAACACCGGGGAGCTGTTTTTT. Translation: CASSMFGTGGANTGELFF.